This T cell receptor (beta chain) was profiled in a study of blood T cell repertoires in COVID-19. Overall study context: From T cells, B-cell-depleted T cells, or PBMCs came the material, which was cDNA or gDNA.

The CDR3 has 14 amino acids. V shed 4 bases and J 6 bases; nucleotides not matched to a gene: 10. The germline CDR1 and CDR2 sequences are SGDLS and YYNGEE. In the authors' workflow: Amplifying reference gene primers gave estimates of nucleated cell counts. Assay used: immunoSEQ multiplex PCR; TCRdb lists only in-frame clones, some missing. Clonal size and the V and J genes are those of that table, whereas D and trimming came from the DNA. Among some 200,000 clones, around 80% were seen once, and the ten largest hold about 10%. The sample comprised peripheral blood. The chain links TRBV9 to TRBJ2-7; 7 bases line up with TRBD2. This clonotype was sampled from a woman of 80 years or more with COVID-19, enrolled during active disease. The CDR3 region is CASSPRYGGGEQYF. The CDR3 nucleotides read TGTGCCAGCAGCCCGCGGTACGGCGGGGGCGAGCAGTACTTC.